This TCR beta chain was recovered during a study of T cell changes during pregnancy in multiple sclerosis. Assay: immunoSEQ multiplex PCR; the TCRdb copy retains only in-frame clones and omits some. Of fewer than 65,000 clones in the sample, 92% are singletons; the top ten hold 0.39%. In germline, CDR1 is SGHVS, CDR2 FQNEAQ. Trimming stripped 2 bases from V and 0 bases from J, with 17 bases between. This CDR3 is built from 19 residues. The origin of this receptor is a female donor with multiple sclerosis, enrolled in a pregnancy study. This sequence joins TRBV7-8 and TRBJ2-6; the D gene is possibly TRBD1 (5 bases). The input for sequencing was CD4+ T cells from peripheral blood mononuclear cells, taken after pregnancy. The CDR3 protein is CASSLLVNRRHSGANVLTF. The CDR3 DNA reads TGTGCCAGCAGCTTACTGGTGAACAGGAGACACTCTGGGGCCAACGTCCTGACTTTC. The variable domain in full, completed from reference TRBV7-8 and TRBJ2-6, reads GAGVSQSPRYKVAKRGQDVALRCDPISGHVSLFWYQQALGQGPEFLTYFQNEAQLDKSGLPSDRFFAERPEGSVSTLKIQRTQQEDSAVYLCASSLLVNRRHSGANVLTFGAGSRLTVL.